A selection of T cell receptor beta chains follows, all from one sample in a study of blood T cell repertoires in COVID-19. The table came from immunoSEQ multiplex PCR; TCRdb's copy has only in-frame clones and leaves some out. The table lists 200,000 to 250,000 clones, around four fifths of them singletons, with about 11% in the top ten. Sequenced sample: peripheral blood. Source of these receptors: a woman older than 75 with COVID-19, enrolled during active disease. The conserved cysteine and the conserved F or W are not part of the CDR3 here.

V	J	CDR3
TRBV6-2/TRBV6-3	TRBJ1-6	ASSPGRGLLGTLH
TRBV10-3	TRBJ2-3	AISSTDTQY
TRBV5-1	TRBJ1-2	ASSHLGPEDGYT
TRBV27	TRBJ1-2	ASSFGQGGRSGYT
TRBV5-1	TRBJ1-3	ASGEGSGNTIY
TRBV3-1/TRBV3-2	TRBJ2-7	ASSQEGTGKTYEQY
TRBV5-6	TRBJ1-3	ASSFTGSSGNTIY
TRBV7-2	TRBJ2-5	ASSLLAGQETQY
TRBV28	TRBJ2-7	ASRGTGGNTYEQY
TRBV5-1	TRBJ1-2	ASSLDSTAGYGYT
TRBV7-2	TRBJ1-2	ASSLGAERGDYT
TRBV7-2	TRBJ2-5	ASSSSLAGETQY
TRBV4-1	TRBJ2-7	ASSQDRRGSYEQY
TRBV30	TRBJ1-6	AWRVDSARGSPLH
TRBV24-1	TRBJ1-2	ATSDGQAYGYT
TRBV7-7	TRBJ1-3	ASSSGTGTSWGNTIY
TRBV10-3	TRBJ1-1	AISDLTGGGIRNTEAF
TRBV4-1	TRBJ1-5	ASSQDLSNSNQPQH
TRBV5-7	TRBJ2-4	ASSLGGSKNIQY
TRBV18	TRBJ1-1	ASSPIWGEGTEAF
TRBV6-5	TRBJ2-1	ANDDRGLQGNEQF
TRBV25-1	TRBJ1-2	ASLPGQGNGYT
TRBV4-1	TRBJ1-1	ASSQEKRQPMNTEAF
TRBV3-1/TRBV3-2	TRBJ2-3	ASSLRTSGVQDTQY
TRBV2	TRBJ2-3	ASRASARGDTQY
TRBV27	TRBJ2-1	ASSLALATLTGTF
TRBV7-2	TRBJ2-5	ASSSQETQY
TRBV5-1	TRBJ2-5	ASSRGQGGETQY
TRBV7-9	TRBJ1-4	ASSPGFNEKLF
TRBV5-6	TRBJ1-2	ASSLARGVYGYT
TRBV5-4	TRBJ2-3	ASSPGGGADTQY
TRBV27	TRBJ1-2	ASSSGTGGFSGYT
TRBV6-6	TRBJ1-2	ASSSDSAQANYGYT
TRBV30	TRBJ1-6	AWTGSSYNSPLH
TRBV3-1/TRBV3-2	TRBJ1-3	ASSQGRGNTIY
TRBV7-2	TRBJ1-5	ASSSQVGGNQPQH
TRBV28	TRBJ2-5	ASKSAGRRQETQY
TRBV6-5	TRBJ2-7	ASSYRTSGGREY
TRBV5-1	TRBJ1-3	ASSLGDIGNTIY
TRBV5-4	TRBJ1-2	AYGQWDDGYT
TRBV5-1	TRBJ1-5	ASSLDGTGGPQH
TRBV4-2	TRBJ2-7	ASSQDPGSNGEQY
TRBV2	TRBJ2-2	ASRTGGLTGELF
TRBV28	TRBJ1-4	ASSLLGGSNEKLF
TRBV15	TRBJ2-7	ATSRVSGGYEQY
TRBV28	TRBJ2-1	ASSTSSGGFYNEQF
TRBV13	TRBJ2-5	ASSFRLTGGGETQY
TRBV5-6	TRBJ2-2	ASSKTSAALF
TRBV7-9	TRBJ1-1	ASSLTGSGEAF
TRBV6-5	TRBJ1-2	ASSYTGGVFYGYT
TRBV7-9	TRBJ2-3	ASSLESPTQGTQY
TRBV5-1	TRBJ1-1	ASSLGGTGYTEAF
TRBV18	TRBJ2-7	ASSPVRTGGSSYEQY
TRBV2	TRBJ2-1	ASSEAGGPYNEQF
TRBV7-2	TRBJ1-1	ASSFGRGVMNTEAF
TRBV5-1	TRBJ2-5	ASSSRAGRETQY
TRBV20-1	TRBJ1-5	SASEQGLPGTPQH
TRBV3-1/TRBV3-2	TRBJ2-3	ASSPSGGADTQY
TRBV19	TRBJ1-1	ASMNRENTEAF
TRBV29-1	TRBJ1-1	SACSTGGTEAF